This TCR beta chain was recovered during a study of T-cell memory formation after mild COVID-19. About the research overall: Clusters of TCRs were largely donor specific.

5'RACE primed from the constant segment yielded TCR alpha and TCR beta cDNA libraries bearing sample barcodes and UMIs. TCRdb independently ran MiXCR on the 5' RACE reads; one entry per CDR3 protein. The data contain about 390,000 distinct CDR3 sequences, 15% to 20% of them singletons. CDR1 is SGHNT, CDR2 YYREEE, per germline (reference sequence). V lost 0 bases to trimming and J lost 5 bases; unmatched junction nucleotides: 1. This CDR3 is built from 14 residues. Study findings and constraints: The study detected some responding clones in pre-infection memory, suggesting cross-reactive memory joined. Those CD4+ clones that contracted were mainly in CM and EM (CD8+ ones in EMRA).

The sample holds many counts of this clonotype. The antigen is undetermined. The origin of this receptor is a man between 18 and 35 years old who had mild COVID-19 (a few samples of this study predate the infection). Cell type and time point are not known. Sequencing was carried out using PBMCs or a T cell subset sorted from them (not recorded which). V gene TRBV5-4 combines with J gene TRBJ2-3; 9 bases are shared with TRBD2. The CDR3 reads CASSLASGEDTQYF. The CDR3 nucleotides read TGTGCCAGCAGCTTGGCTAGCGGGGAAGATACGCAGTATTTT.